Presented here are 27 T cell receptor beta chains from one specimen sequenced in a study of T cells in narcolepsy. Using immunoSEQ multiplex PCR, the repertoire was profiled, and TCRdb retains in-frame clones only, with some absent. The repertoire holds some 25,000 clones, with 75% to 90% as singletons. Sequencing used CD45RA- memory CD4+ T cells from PBMCs. The source of these receptors is a human donor with narcolepsy.

The CDR3 reads CASSLVNGGRGNEQFF. DNA for the CDR3: TGTGCCAGCAGCTTGGTAAACGGCGGGAGGGGCAATGAGCAGTTCTTC. The rearrangement links TRBV7-8 to TRBJ2-1; 9 bases map to TRBD2. The germline gives CDR1 SGHVS, CDR2 FQNEAQ. The V gene end was trimmed by 3 bases and the J gene end by 6 bases; junction bases not matched to a gene: 9. The CDR3 extends over 16 amino acids. Looking up the rest from reference TRBV7-8 and TRBJ2-1 gives the full variable domain: GAGVSQSPRYKVAKRGQDVALRCDPISGHVSLFWYQQALGQGPEFLTYFQNEAQLDKSGLPSDRFFAERPEGSVSTLKIQRTQQEDSAVYLCASSLVNGGRGNEQFFGPGTRLTVL.

This rearrangement joins TRBV19 to TRBJ2-7; TRBD2 might be the D (6 bases). The CDR3 is 12 amino acids. Germline lookup yields CDR1 LNHDA and CDR2 SQIVND (reference sequence). Trimming stripped 8 bases from V and 3 bases from J, with 11 bases between. The CDR3 loop reads CASGRGDYEQYF. CDR3 bases: TGTGCCAGTGGGCGGGGCGACTACGAGCAGTACTTC.

V gene TRBV9 combines with J gene TRBJ2-2, with 9 nucleotides matching TRBD1. The junction had 5 bases not matched to a gene; V was cut back by 4 bases and J by 4 bases. This CDR3 region has 15 residues. Germline CDR1 and CDR2: SGDLS and YYNGEE. CDR3 protein: CASSIRQGGTGELFF. The CDR3 nucleotides read TGTGCCAGCAGCATACGACAGGGGGGCACCGGGGAGCTGTTTTTT.

J is TRBJ2-5 and V is TRBV5-6, with 7 bases lining up with TRBD1. The germline V gene encodes CDR1 SGHDT and CDR2 YYEEEE. The V and J ends lost 2 bases and 4 bases, in that order; junction bases with no gene match: 5. The CDR3 has 14 amino acids. CDR3 residues: CASSFLTGRETQYF. CDR3 in DNA: TGTGCCAGCAGCTTTCTGACAGGGAGAGAGACCCAGTACTTC. Using reference TRBV5-6 and TRBJ2-5 for the parts outside the CDR3, the full variable domain is DAGVTQSPTHLIKTRGQQVTLRCSPKSGHDTVSWYQQALGQGPQFIFQYYEEEERQRGNFPDRFSGHQFPNYSSELNVNALLLGDSALYLCASSFLTGRETQYFGPGTRLLVL.

The chain combines TRBV2 with TRBJ2-4, with a possible D match to TRBD1 (6 bases). CDR3 length: 16 amino acids. CDR1 SNHLY and CDR2 FYNNEI come from the germline V gene. V dropped 5 bases and J dropped 0 bases, with 14 bases sitting between them. The CDR3: CASSHRTALAKNIQYF. Here the CDR3 DNA reads TGTGCCAGCAGTCACAGGACAGCCCTAGCCAAAAACATTCAGTACTTC. The full variable domain, its missing parts supplied by reference TRBV2 and TRBJ2-4, is EPEVTQTPSHQVTQMGQEVILRCVPISNHLYFYWYRQILGQKVEFLVSFYNNEISEKSEIFDDQFSVERPDGSNFTLKIRSTKLEDSAMYFCASSHRTALAKNIQYFGAGTRLSVL.

This clone was picked up one time. This chain uses TRBV5-5 with TRBJ2-7; 7 nucleotides align to TRBD2. V was clipped by 3 bases and J by 3 bases; unmatched bases: 9. The length of the CDR3 is 15 residues. CDR1 is SGHKS and CDR2 is YYEKEE in the germline V gene (reference sequence). The CDR3 sequence: CASSWGTTSDYEQYF. CDR3 in DNA: TGTGCCAGCAGCTGGGGGACTACCTCTGACTACGAGCAGTACTTC. The whole variable domain, filled in from reference TRBV5-5 and TRBJ2-7, reads DAGVTQSPTHLIKTRGQQVTLRCSPISGHKSVSWYQQVLGQGPQFIFQYYEKEERGRGNFPDRFSARQFPNYSSELNVNALLLGDSALYLCASSWGTTSDYEQYFGPGTRLTVT.

The V call is TRBV23-1, the J call TRBJ2-7; 8 nucleotides agree with TRBD1. TRBV23-1 falls under the ORF class, with uncertain function. The CDR3 covers 15 residues. The junction had 12 bases not matched to a gene; V was cut back by 4 bases and J by 7 bases. DNA of the CDR3: TGCGCCAGCAGTCCCCTGAGACAGGGGCCCTTGGAGCAGTACTTC. Amino acid sequence: CASSPLRQGPLEQYF.

The genes are TRBV7-2 and TRBJ2-7; possibly TRBD1 for D (5 bases). The V gene's germline CDR1 is SGHTA and CDR2 FQGNSA. V lost 5 bases and J 3 bases, leaving 11 bases between the germline ends. This CDR3 is 13 amino acids long. The CDR3 bases are TGTGCCAGCAGCCGACAGACTGGCTACGAGCAGTACTTC. Translation gives CASSRQTGYEQYF.

V is TRBV28 and J is TRBJ2-7, with 8 positions matching TRBD1. CDR1 is MDHEN, CDR2 SYDVKM, per germline. The CDR3 is 16 residues long. Trimming removed 5 bases from V and 2 bases from J; junction bases left unmatched: 11. CDR3 coding DNA: TGTGCCAGCAGTCCCCCGGAGACAGGGGTCCCCTACGAGCAGTACTTC. This encodes CASSPPETGVPYEQYF.

The chain couples TRBV14 to TRBJ2-2; 8 bases map to TRBD2. Germline V gene lookup returns CDR1 SGHDN and CDR2 FVKESK. Trimming cost V 4 bases and J 2 bases; bases outside gene matches: 3. This CDR3 contains 15 residues. CDR3 sequence reads: CASSPLAANTGELFF. Written as DNA, the CDR3 is TGTGCCAGCAGCCCACTAGCGGCTAACACCGGGGAGCTGTTTTTT.

Here the CDR3 reads CAWSDLTGKGTEAFF. In DNA form, the CDR3 reads TGTGCCTGGAGTGACCTAACAGGGAAGGGAACTGAAGCTTTCTTT. The V gene is TRBV30, the J gene TRBJ1-1, with D perhaps TRBD1 (6 bases). Germline V gene lookup returns CDR1 GTSNPN and CDR2 SVGIG (reference sequence). Trimming pared 1 base from V and 5 bases from J, leaving 17 bases between. The CDR3 has 15 residues.

V usage is TRBV27 and J usage is TRBJ2-7, with D possibly TRBD1 on 6 matching bases. This CDR3 has 13 amino acids. Germline V gene sequence: CDR1 MNHEY, CDR2 SMNVEV (reference sequence). Trimming removed 7 bases from V and 9 bases from J, with 19 bases in between. The CDR3: CASKARQANVQYF. CDR3 sequence (DNA): TGTGCCAGCAAGGCCCGACAGGCGAACGTGCAGTACTTC.

This chain connects TRBV19 to TRBJ2-7; 11 nucleotides align to TRBD1. The CDR3 totals 15 residues. V dropped 5 bases and J dropped 3; count of bases not matched to a gene: 6. The germline CDR1 and CDR2 sequences are LNHDA and SQIVND (reference sequence). CDR3 in amino acids: CASSLGQGAIYEQYF. Here the CDR3 DNA reads TGTGCCAGTAGTCTAGGACAGGGGGCGATCTACGAGCAGTACTTC.

The V and J genes are TRBV6-5 and TRBJ1-6; TRBD1 agrees at 11 bases. V was pared by 2 bases and J by 6 bases, with 0 bases of the junction left unmatched. CDR1 and CDR2 from the germline V gene are MNHEY and SVGAGI. The CDR3 has 15 residues. CDR3 sequence: CASSYGTGGNSPLHF. In nucleotides, the CDR3 is TGTGCCAGCAGTTACGGGACAGGGGGTAATTCACCCCTCCACTTT.

The J gene is TRBJ1-2, the V gene TRBV6-6, with D possibly matching TRBD1 (5 bases). The germline V gene encodes CDR1 MNHNY and CDR2 SVGAGI (reference sequence). The CDR3 totals 15 residues. Deletions cut 6 bases from V and 8 bases from J, with 22 bases between. CDR3 DNA: TGTGCCAGCAGCCCTCGGGGCGGGGAGGGCTGGGGCTACACCTTC. Its translation: CASSPRGGEGWGYTF.

This chain joins TRBV28 and TRBJ2-7; TRBD1 is a possible D gene (6 bases). CDR3 length: 15 residues. The V end was cut by 1 base, the J end by 0 bases, with 10 bases between. Germline V gives CDR1 MDHEN, CDR2 SYDVKM. CDR3 in amino acids: CASSLYQGSSYEQYF. DNA for the CDR3: TGTGCCAGCAGTTTATATCAGGGGAGCTCCTACGAGCAGTACTTC.

V and J are TRBV5-1 and TRBJ2-7; the match to TRBD1 covers 9 bases. V lost 5 bases to trimming and J lost 3 bases; unmatched junction nucleotides: 12. Germline V CDR1 and CDR2: SGHRS, YFSETQ. This CDR3 contains 16 residues. The CDR3 sequence is CASRSTAGTGSYEQYF. DNA of the CDR3: TGCGCCAGCAGATCAACCGCCGGGACAGGGAGCTACGAGCAGTACTTC.

The J gene is TRBJ2-7, the V gene TRBV29-1, with 8 bases fitting TRBD1. V lost 4 bases and J lost 0; bases outside the gene matches: 2. The CDR3 has 13 amino acids. From germline, CDR1 is SQVTM and CDR2 ANQGSEA. CDR3 in amino acids: CSVGTGISYEQYF. The CDR3 DNA reads as TGCAGCGTTGGGACAGGGATCTCCTACGAGCAGTACTTC.

This clone was detected a few times. The chain joins TRBV6-1 to TRBJ2-3; tentatively, D is TRBD2 (6 bases). CDR1 is MNHNS and CDR2 is SASEGT in the germline V gene. The CDR3 runs 15 residues. V lost 4 bases and J 0 bases, leaving 11 bases between the germline ends. The CDR3 reads CASSGRDGSTDTQYF. For the CDR3, the DNA is TGTGCCAGCAGTGGGCGGGATGGGAGCACAGATACGCAGTATTTT.

This chain joins TRBV5-5 and TRBJ1-5; 8 bases are shared with TRBD1. Germline V gene data show CDR1 as SGHKS and CDR2 as YYEKEE (reference sequence). The CDR3 is 16 amino acids. After removal of 0 bases from V and 0 bases from J, the junction contained 2 bases not matched to a gene. CDR3 bases: TGTGCCAGCAGCTTGGGGACAGGGTTTAGCAATCAGCCCCAGCATTTT. It specifies CASSLGTGFSNQPQHF.

The chain is built from TRBV6-4 and TRBJ2-3; 7 bases line up with TRBD1. Per germline, CDR1 MRHNA and CDR2 SNTAGT. Trimming took 4 bases from V and 2 from J; bases not matched to a gene: 3. The CDR3 is 14 residues long. CDR3 region: CASSGTGFTDTQYF. The CDR3 DNA reads TGTGCCAGCAGTGGGACAGGCTTCACAGATACGCAGTATTTT.

CDR3 sequence (DNA): TGTGCCAGCAGCACCCGGACTAGCGGGAGCTCCTACGAGCAGTACTTC. This encodes CASSTRTSGSSYEQYF. V and J are TRBV5-6 and TRBJ2-7; 13 nucleotides match TRBD2. Trimming cost V 4 bases and J 0 bases; bases outside gene matches: 4. Germline V gene data show CDR1 as SGHDT and CDR2 as YYEEEE. This CDR3 contains 16 residues. Combining the CDR3 with reference TRBV5-6 and TRBJ2-7 gives the whole variable domain DAGVTQSPTHLIKTRGQQVTLRCSPKSGHDTVSWYQQALGQGPQFIFQYYEEEERQRGNFPDRFSGHQFPNYSSELNVNALLLGDSALYLCASSTRTSGSSYEQYFGPGTRLTVT.

The J gene is TRBJ2-5, the V gene TRBV5-1; TRBD1 aligns across 10 bases. Per germline, CDR1 SGHRS and CDR2 YFSETQ. The V segment lost 5 bases and the J segment 0 bases; nucleotides outside the gene matches: 4. The CDR3 runs 15 residues. The CDR3 here is CASSQDRGYQETQYF. DNA of the CDR3: TGCGCCAGCAGTCAGGACAGGGGGTACCAAGAGACCCAGTACTTC.

V gene TRBV15 combines with J gene TRBJ1-3; TRBD1 is a possible D gene (6 bases). This CDR3 comprises 14 residues. Germline assignment: CDR1 LNHNV and CDR2 YYDKDF (reference sequence). V was shortened by 6 bases and J by 3 bases, with 12 bases between the two germline ends. CDR3 bases: TGTGCCACCAGGATACAGGGTGGTGGAAACACCATATATTTT. Amino acid sequence: CATRIQGGGNTIYF.

This rearrangement joins TRBV5-1 to TRBJ2-7; D gene uncertain. Germline CDR1 reads SGHRS; CDR2 reads YFSETQ. The ends were cut back, 4 bases at V and 2 bases at J, with 16 bases in the middle. This CDR3 is 15 amino acids long. The CDR3 DNA reads as TGCGCCAGCAGCCTAGTCATGAGGCCACCCTACGAGCAGTACTTC. This codes for CASSLVMRPPYEQYF.

This sequence joins TRBV6-1 and TRBJ2-5; D perhaps matches TRBD1 (6 bases). Between the trimmed V and J ends, which lost 5 bases and 2 bases, there was a span of 15 bases. Germline loops: CDR1 MNHNS, CDR2 SASEGT. The CDR3 is 15 amino acids. The CDR3 DNA sequence: TGTGCCAGCAGTCGTCAGGGGTTAGGTCAAGAGACCCAGTACTTC. This encodes CASSRQGLGQETQYF.

In its sample, this clone was seen a few times. The V call is TRBV6-6, the J call TRBJ1-4, with D possibly being TRBD1 (5 bases). Per germline, CDR1 MNHNY and CDR2 SVGAGI (reference sequence). V was shortened by 6 bases and J by 8 bases, with 19 bases between the two germline ends. The CDR3 covers 15 residues. The CDR3 here is CASRINRDRGEKLFF. The CDR3 DNA sequence: TGTGCCAGCAGAATAAACAGAGATAGGGGCGAAAAACTGTTTTTT.